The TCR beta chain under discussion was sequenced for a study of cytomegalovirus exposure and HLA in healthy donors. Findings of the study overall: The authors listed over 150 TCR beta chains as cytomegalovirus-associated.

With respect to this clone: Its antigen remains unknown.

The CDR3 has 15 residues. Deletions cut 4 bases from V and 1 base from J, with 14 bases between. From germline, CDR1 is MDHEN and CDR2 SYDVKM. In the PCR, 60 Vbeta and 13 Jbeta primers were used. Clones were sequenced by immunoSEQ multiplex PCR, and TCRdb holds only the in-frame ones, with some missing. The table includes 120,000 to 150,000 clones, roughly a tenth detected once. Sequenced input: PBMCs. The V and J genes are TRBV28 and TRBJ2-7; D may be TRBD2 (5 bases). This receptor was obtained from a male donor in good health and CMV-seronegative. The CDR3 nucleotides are TGTGCCAGCAGTTCAGGTGGTACTAGTTCCTACGAGCAGTACTTC. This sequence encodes CASSSGGTSSYEQYF.